This entry concerns a single T cell receptor (beta chain). Its antigen is unidentified. The data belong to a study of shared clonotypes between healthy human individuals. Study observations and caveats: The study drew on few donors, limiting represented genetic and exposure-history diversity.

The V gene's germline CDR1 is KGHSH and CDR2 LQKENI. This CDR3 is built from 15 residues. The trim removed 3 bases at V and 8 bases at J, leaving 7 bases unmatched. TCRdb's copy holds only in-frame clones and misses some; the assay was immunoSEQ multiplex PCR. Among over 850,000 clones listed, roughly 74% were seen once. Subsets obtained from CD4+ cells comprised CD45RA+ naive and CD45RA-negative memory cells. Sequencing input: memory CD4+ T cells from PBMCs. Specified subset: CD45RA-negative fraction. This clonotype was obtained from a man aged 18 to 30 in good health. Some clones in this sample may be carry-over from other donors' samples. The chain has TRBV18 and TRBJ1-2, with 12 bases lining up with TRBD1. The CDR3 nucleotides read TGTGCCAGCTCACCCGGGACAGGGGGCGCAAACGGCTACACCTTC. Translation: CASSPGTGGANGYTF.